The entry below describes one T cell receptor (beta chain). CDR1 and CDR2 from the germline V gene are MDHEN and SYDVKM. Trimming left V 5 bases short and J 4 bases short, with 14 bases between. The CDR3 runs to 14 residues. The sample originates from a study of blood T cell repertoires in COVID-19. Study overall: The United States, Italy and Spain were the sources of the acute and convalescent COVID-19 samples. From T cells, B-cell-depleted T cells, or PBMCs came the material, which was cDNA or gDNA.

Per the study methods: Reference gene primers were amplified, and this amplification served to estimate nucleated cell counts. Sequenced by immunoSEQ multiplex PCR; TCRdb stores in-frame clones only, minus some. For V, J and clone size, that table is used; D and trimming come from the DNA. The data hold 85,000 to 120,000 clones, with 70% to 80% observed a single time. The chain uses TRBV28 and TRBJ1-2, with D possibly matching TRBD1 (5 bases). The TCR was taken from a human donor with acute or convalescent COVID-19. The donor label of this sample is uncertain. Sequencing was done on a sample of peripheral blood. The chain's CDR3 is CASSPRHGGYGYTF. CDR3 coding DNA: TGTGCCAGCAGTCCACGACACGGGGGCTATGGCTACACCTTC.